The 22 T cell receptor beta chains reported below all come from one sample, sequenced in a study of T cell changes during pregnancy in multiple sclerosis. Measured with immunoSEQ multiplex PCR; TCRdb has only the in-frame clones, and not every one. The data hold about 40,000 clones, with approximately 90% observed a single time. Sequencing used CD4+ T cells from peripheral blood mononuclear cells, obtained in the first trimester of pregnancy. These receptors were obtained from a female donor with multiple sclerosis, enrolled in a pregnancy study.

This chain's CDR3 is CASSQQGAREKLFF. The DNA of the CDR3 is TGTGCCAGCAGCCAACAGGGGGCGCGTGAAAAACTGTTTTTT. This chain links TRBV7-9 with TRBJ1-4; 9 nucleotides agree with TRBD1. CDR3 length: 14 amino acids. V shed 5 bases and J 7 bases; nucleotides not matched to a gene: 5. The germline CDR1 and CDR2 sequences are SEHNR and FQNEAQ (reference sequence).

V is TRBV18 and J is TRBJ2-1; D is possibly TRBD2 (6 bases). CDR1 and CDR2 (germline): KGHSH, LQKENI. The CDR3 runs 16 residues. V lost 3 bases and J lost 2, with 14 bases in between. CDR3 sequence reads: CASSPLSGSTYNEQFF. The DNA for the CDR3 is TGTGCCAGCTCACCGTTATCCGGGAGCACCTACAATGAGCAGTTCTTC.

The J gene is TRBJ2-7, the V gene TRBV7-8; D possibly corresponds to TRBD2 (6 bases). The V end lost 5 bases, the J end lost 0 bases, and 17 bases lay between the germline ends. The CDR3 runs to 16 residues. In germline, CDR1 is SGHVS, CDR2 FQNEAQ. The CDR3 region is CASSPRRDGSSYEQYF. The CDR3 DNA sequence: TGTGCCAGCAGCCCCCGCCGGGACGGGAGCTCCTACGAGCAGTACTTC.

This chain connects TRBV7-2 to TRBJ1-3, with 7 nucleotides matching TRBD1. With V trimmed by 3 bases and J by 0 bases, 8 bases remained unmatched. CDR1 is SGHTA and CDR2 is FQGNSA in the germline V gene. The CDR3 runs 17 residues. The chain's CDR3 is CASSFLTDRASGNTIYF. For the CDR3, the DNA is TGTGCCAGCAGCTTTCTCACAGACAGGGCCTCTGGAAACACCATATATTTT.

This chain uses TRBV19 with TRBJ2-7; 8 bases align to TRBD1. This CDR3 comprises 16 residues. Germline V lookup: CDR1 LNHDA, CDR2 SQIVND (reference sequence). Trimming took 5 bases from V and 5 from J; bases not matched to a gene: 14. CDR3 DNA: TGTGCCAGTAGTTCCCCCCCCGGACAGGGTACCGACGAGCAGTACTTC. Translating it yields CASSSPPGQGTDEQYF.

J is TRBJ1-2 and V is TRBV27, with 9 nucleotides matching TRBD1. Germline CDR1 and CDR2: MNHEY and SMNVEV (reference sequence). Trimming removed 6 bases from V and 9 bases from J; junction bases left unmatched: 11. The CDR3 spans 14 residues. The DNA for the CDR3 is TGTGCCAGCAGAGGAACAGGGGGCTCTATGAGCTACACCTTC. Translation gives CASRGTGGSMSYTF.

This clone qualifies as medium-sized (0.01 to 0.1%). This chain links TRBV19 with TRBJ1-4; D is perhaps TRBD1 (6 bases). CDR3 length: 15 residues. Germline V gives CDR1 LNHDA, CDR2 SQIVND (reference sequence). The V end lost 3 bases, the J end lost 2 bases, and 10 bases lay between the germline ends. The CDR3 here is CASSIGGATNEKLFF. The CDR3 DNA reads as TGTGCCAGTAGTATTGGGGGGGCGACTAATGAAAAACTGTTTTTT.

The chain employs TRBV23-1 and TRBJ1-5, with D hard to call. TRBV23-1 is known as an ORF, though its function is uncertain. The CDR3 length is 15 residues. V lost 3 bases and J lost 3, with 12 bases in between. The CDR3, as DNA: TGCGCCAGCAGTCACTTACAGCCCTACAATCAGCCCCAGCATTTT. Translated: CASSHLQPYNQPQHF.

The V gene is TRBV11-3, the J gene TRBJ2-3, with TRBD1 identical over 8 bases. J gave up 2 bases and V 5 bases, and 12 bases lay outside the gene matches. Germline V CDR1 and CDR2: SGHNT, YENEEA. The CDR3 is 17 residues long. The CDR3 is CASSPNGQGAITDTQYF. As DNA, the CDR3 is TGTGCCAGCAGCCCGAACGGCCAGGGGGCGATCACAGATACGCAGTATTTT.

V usage is TRBV5-1 and J usage is TRBJ2-1; a possible D gene is TRBD2 (5 bases). The germline V gene encodes CDR1 SGHRS and CDR2 YFSETQ. This CDR3 comprises 15 residues. The germline V and J ends were trimmed by 0 bases and 0 bases, with 7 bases remaining between them. CDR3 region: CASSLVGDSYNEQFF. DNA for the CDR3: TGCGCCAGCAGCTTGGTCGGGGACTCCTACAATGAGCAGTTCTTC. The full variable domain, in which reference TRBV5-1 and TRBJ2-1 provide the parts outside the CDR3, is KAGVTQTPRYLIKTRGQQVTLSCSPISGHRSVSWYQQTPGQGLQFLFEYFSETQRNKGNFPGRFSGRQFSNSRSEMNVSTLELGDSALYLCASSLVGDSYNEQFFGPGTRLTVL.

The rearrangement uses TRBV7-9 and TRBJ2-2, with TRBD1 as a possible D gene (5 bases). CDR3 length: 16 amino acids. Per germline, CDR1 SEHNR and CDR2 FQNEAQ (reference sequence). Trimming pared 2 bases from V and 0 bases from J, leaving 10 bases between. This CDR3 is CASSLRGQTNTGELFF. CDR3 nucleotide sequence: TGTGCCAGCAGCTTAAGGGGTCAGACGAACACCGGGGAGCTGTTTTTT.

The chain is built from TRBV11-2 and TRBJ1-6; maybe TRBD1 (6 bases). Germline CDR1 is SGHAT and CDR2 is FQNNGV. CDR3 length: 14 residues. Trimming removed 5 bases at V and 7 bases at J, with 12 bases between. CDR3 in amino acids: CASSPDRRNSPLHF. DNA of the CDR3: TGTGCCAGCAGCCCCGACAGGAGGAATTCACCCCTCCACTTT.

This rearrangement joins TRBV6-4 to TRBJ2-7; 7 nucleotides agree with TRBD2. The CDR3 sequence is 15 residues long. Losses at the gene ends were 7 bases for V and 0 bases for J; bases not matched to a gene: 9. Per the germline V gene, CDR1 is MRHNA and CDR2 is SNTAGT. The CDR3 is CASTRGRAISYEQYF. The CDR3 DNA is TGTGCCAGCACACGAGGGAGGGCCATCTCCTACGAGCAGTACTTC.

The V call is TRBV2, the J call TRBJ2-3, with 9 positions matching TRBD2. CDR3 length: 15 amino acids. CDR1 is SNHLY, CDR2 FYNNEI, per germline. Trimming removed 7 bases from V and 3 bases from J; junction bases left unmatched: 8. DNA for the CDR3: TGTGCCAGCACGGGTGCGGGAGGGCAGACAGATACGCAGTATTTT. Amino acids: CASTGAGGQTDTQYF.

The chain joins TRBV7-8 to TRBJ1-6; TRBD1 might be the D (5 bases). Germline assignment: CDR1 SGHVS and CDR2 FQNEAQ. Trimming cost V 5 bases and J 3 bases, with 14 bases left between them. The CDR3 loop spans 16 amino acids. CDR3 bases: TGTGCCAGCAGCCCTTACAGGATTCTCTATAATTCACCCCTCCACTTT. This translates into CASSPYRILYNSPLHF.

The J gene is TRBJ2-5, the V gene TRBV6-1; maybe TRBD1 (6 bases). The CDR3 runs to 14 residues. Per germline, CDR1 MNHNS and CDR2 SASEGT. Trimming pared 6 bases from V and 0 bases from J, leaving 11 bases between. The CDR3 sequence is CASRPGGNQETQYF. In nucleotides, the CDR3 is TGTGCCAGCAGACCTGGGGGCAACCAAGAGACCCAGTACTTC.

CDR3 loop: CASSFRLAGGTGELFF. CDR3 sequence (DNA): TGTGCCAGCAGCTTTCGACTAGCGGGGGGGACCGGGGAGCTGTTTTTT. The chain recombines TRBV7-2 with TRBJ2-2; 14 bases line up with TRBD2. V shed 3 bases and J 5 bases; nucleotides not matched to a gene: 2. Looked up from germline, CDR1 is SGHTA and CDR2 is FQGNSA. The CDR3 loop spans 16 amino acids.

The chain carries TRBV11-2 and TRBJ1-1; D might be TRBD1 (5 bases). Germline V gene data show CDR1 as SGHAT and CDR2 as FQNNGV. Trimming shortened V by 4 bases and J by 3 bases, and 18 bases separated the two germline ends. CDR3 length: 16 amino acids. The CDR3 loop reads CASSSQPGSGDTEAFF. The CDR3 DNA reads as TGTGCCAGCAGCTCTCAACCAGGGTCGGGGGACACTGAAGCTTTCTTT.

V gene TRBV7-9 combines with J gene TRBJ1-2; 9 bases match TRBD1. Germline loops: CDR1 SEHNR, CDR2 FQNEAQ (reference sequence). The V gene end was trimmed by 6 bases and the J gene end by 3 bases; junction bases not matched to a gene: 8. The CDR3 has 15 amino acids. The chain's CDR3 is CASSLLQGADYGYTF. The CDR3, as DNA: TGTGCCAGCAGTTTATTACAGGGGGCAGACTATGGCTACACCTTC.

The chain uses TRBV6-5 and TRBJ2-1; weak D call: TRBD2 (5 bases). Trimming pared 0 bases from V and 6 bases from J, leaving 9 bases between. The CDR3 length is 14 residues. Germline V gives CDR1 MNHEY, CDR2 SVGAGI. The CDR3 DNA reads TGTGCCAGCAGTTACTCTGCTAGCCTCAATGAGCAGTTCTTC. It codes for CASSYSASLNEQFF.

The chain has TRBV7-2 and TRBJ2-2; the D gene is possibly TRBD2 (7 bases). The germline V gene encodes CDR1 SGHTA and CDR2 FQGNSA. The CDR3 sequence is 18 residues long. The V and J ends lost 5 bases and 1 base respectively, with 20 bases between them. The CDR3 sequence is CASSPKEGGLLNTGELFF. CDR3 sequence (DNA): TGTGCCAGCAGCCCCAAAGAGGGGGGGCTGTTGAACACCGGGGAGCTGTTTTTT.

This clone qualifies as medium-sized (0.01 to 0.1%). V usage is TRBV2 and J usage is TRBJ1-1; 7 bases line up with TRBD1. This CDR3 is built from 14 residues. Per the germline V gene, CDR1 is SNHLY and CDR2 is FYNNEI. The V gene end was trimmed by 7 bases and the J gene end by 1 base; junction bases not matched to a gene: 6. The CDR3 loop is CASIRGGKNTEAFF. As DNA, the CDR3 is TGTGCCAGCATCAGAGGGGGCAAGAACACTGAAGCTTTCTTT.